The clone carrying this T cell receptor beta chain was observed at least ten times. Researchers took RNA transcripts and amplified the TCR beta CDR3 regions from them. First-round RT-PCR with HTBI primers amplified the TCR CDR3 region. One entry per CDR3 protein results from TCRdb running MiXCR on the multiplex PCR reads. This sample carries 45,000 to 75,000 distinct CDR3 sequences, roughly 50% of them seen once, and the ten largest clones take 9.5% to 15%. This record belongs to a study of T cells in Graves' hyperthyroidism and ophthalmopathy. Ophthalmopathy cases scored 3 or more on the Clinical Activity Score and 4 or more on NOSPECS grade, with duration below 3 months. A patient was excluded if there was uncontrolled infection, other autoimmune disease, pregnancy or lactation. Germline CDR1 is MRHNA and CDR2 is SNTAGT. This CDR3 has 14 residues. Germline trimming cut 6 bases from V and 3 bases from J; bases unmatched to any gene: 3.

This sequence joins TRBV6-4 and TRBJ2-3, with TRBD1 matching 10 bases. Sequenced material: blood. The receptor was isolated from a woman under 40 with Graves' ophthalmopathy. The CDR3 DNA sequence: TGTGCCAGCAGCCGGACAGGGGGGACAGATACGCAGTATTTT. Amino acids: CASSRTGGTDTQYF.